This TCR beta chain was retrieved from a study of blood T cell repertoires in COVID-19. Study as a whole: There were acute and convalescent COVID-19 samples, and they came from the United States, Italy and Spain. The cDNA or gDNA used as material had been derived from T cells, B-cell-depleted T cells, or PBMCs.

As processed by the authors: By means of reference gene primer amplification, nucleated cell counts were estimated. Sequenced by immunoSEQ multiplex PCR; TCRdb stores in-frame clones only, minus some. V, J and clone size are taken as reported in that table, and D and trimming were inferred from the DNA itself. Altogether approximately 84,000 clones are present, roughly 77% being singletons, with the ten largest covering approximately 5.4%. The sequencing input was peripheral blood. The origin of this receptor is a man in his fifties with active or convalescent COVID-19.

The CDR3 DNA reads as TGCGCCAGCAGCCCGGAGGGAGCGGGGGAATCGTTCGGGGAGCTGTTTTTT. Translation gives CASSPEGAGESFGELFF. J is TRBJ2-2 and V is TRBV5-1, with 8 bases lining up with TRBD2. The CDR3 length is 17 residues. Germline V gene data show CDR1 as SGHRS and CDR2 as YFSETQ. V trimming: 4 bases; J trimming: 7 bases; junction bases outside the gene matches: 15. The full variable domain, rest sourced from reference TRBV5-1 and TRBJ2-2, is KAGVTQTPRYLIKTRGQQVTLSCSPISGHRSVSWYQQTPGQGLQFLFEYFSETQRNKGNFPGRFSGRQFSNSRSEMNVSTLELGDSALYLCASSPEGAGESFGELFFGEGSRLTVL.